These 23 T cell receptor beta chains were sequenced from one sample in a study of blood T cells in healthy people across ages. A second about 6 to 12 cycle PCR used barcoded and J-beta primers. In TCRdb, the 5' RACE reads were re-called with MiXCR into one record per CDR3 protein. Here the sample spans 1.5 million or so distinct CDR3 sequences, 35% to 45% being singletons. Sequenced: blood. The source of these receptors is a woman aged 18-35 years in good health.

V gene TRBV7-8 combines with J gene TRBJ2-1, with D perhaps TRBD2 (5 bases). Looked up from germline, CDR1 is SGHVS and CDR2 is FQNEAQ. The CDR3 has 13 residues. Deletions cut 4 bases from V and 7 bases from J, with 11 bases between. The CDR3 region is CASSSERGNEQFF. The DNA of the CDR3 is TGTGCCAGCAGCTCCGAGAGAGGGAATGAGCAGTTCTTC.

This clonotype was seen only a few times. CDR3 sequence (DNA): TGCAGTGCTAAGCCCACGAGACCCGGATTCTACGAGCAGTACTTC. Protein: CSAKPTRPGFYEQYF. This chain uses TRBV20-1 with TRBJ2-7; D is unresolved. This CDR3 has 15 residues. Between the trimmed V and J ends, which lost 4 bases and 3 bases, there was a span of 19 bases. CDR1 is DFQATT, CDR2 SNEGSKA, per germline (reference sequence).

The chain couples TRBV27 to TRBJ2-3; 9 bases are a match to TRBD2. Germline V gene data show CDR1 as MNHEY and CDR2 as SMNVEV (reference sequence). V was clipped by 5 bases and J by 4 bases; unmatched bases: 10. This CDR3 comprises 16 residues. Here the CDR3 reads CASSPPGSGSADTQYF. CDR3 DNA sequence: TGTGCCAGCAGTCCCCCTGGTAGCGGGAGTGCAGATACGCAGTATTTT.

This clonotype was picked up a small number of times. CDR3 bases: TGTGCCAGCAGCCCCCAGCGGGGGGGGTTAGCAGATACGCAGTATTTT. Its translation: CASSPQRGGLADTQYF. J is TRBJ2-3 and V is TRBV7-9; TRBD2 aligns across 10 bases. Germline V CDR1 and CDR2: SEHNR, FQNEAQ (reference sequence). This CDR3 is built from 16 residues. V lost 5 bases to trimming and J lost 4 bases; unmatched junction nucleotides: 9.

This clonotype has more than one count but fewer than ten. V gene TRBV2 combines with J gene TRBJ2-1; D is uncertain. Germline values: CDR1 SNHLY, CDR2 FYNNEI. Trimming pared 4 bases from V and 2 bases from J, leaving 12 bases between. There are 15 residues in the CDR3. CDR3: CASSGEGLPYNEQFF. DNA of the CDR3: TGTGCCAGCAGTGGGGAAGGTCTGCCCTACAATGAGCAGTTCTTC.

At least ten counts were recorded for this clonotype. The genes are TRBV12-3 or TRBV12-4 and TRBJ2-3; the D is unclear. This CDR3 is 13 amino acids long. Trimming removed 5 bases at V and 4 bases at J, with 10 bases between. The CDR3 DNA is TGTGCCAGCAGTGCCCGACATTCAGATACGCAGTATTTT. This codes for CASSARHSDTQYF.

The chain links TRBV12-3 or TRBV12-4 to TRBJ2-5, with D unresolved. Matching the DNA end better, TRBJ2-7 makes the J call doubtful. The CDR3 has 12 residues. The chain's CDR3 is CASSLRPVEQYF. CDR3 nucleotides: TGTGCCAGCAGTTTAAGACCAGTCGAGCAGTACTTC.

In its sample, this clonotype was seen a few times. The rearrangement uses TRBV6-1 and TRBJ2-7, with 10 positions matching TRBD1. The CDR3 sequence is 15 residues long. Germline V gene data show CDR1 as MNHNS and CDR2 as SASEGT. The V segment lost 1 base and the J segment 4 bases; nucleotides outside the gene matches: 4. The CDR3: CASSEGQGAVYEQYF. The CDR3 bases are TGTGCCAGCAGTGAAGGACAGGGGGCGGTTTACGAGCAGTACTTC.

V gene TRBV20-1 combines with J gene TRBJ1-5; possibly TRBD1 for D (6 bases). V dropped 0 bases and J dropped 5 bases, with 11 bases sitting between them. The CDR3 loop spans 14 amino acids. Germline CDR1 is DFQATT and CDR2 is SNEGSKA (reference sequence). The CDR3 loop reads CSARDFRGDQPQHF. The CDR3 coding sequence is TGCAGTGCTAGAGATTTCAGGGGAGATCAGCCCCAGCATTTT.

The chain employs TRBV11-2 and TRBJ1-6; D call uncertain. The V and J ends lost 6 bases and 5 bases respectively, with 11 bases between them. Germline values: CDR1 SGHAT, CDR2 FQNNGV. This CDR3 spans 14 amino acids. The CDR3 coding sequence is TGTGCCAGCAGGAGGGTTGGGGATAATTCACCCCTCCACTTT. As protein: CASRRVGDNSPLHF.

The chain uses TRBV18 and TRBJ1-3; D uncertain. With 2 bases removed from V and 0 bases from J, the gap between germline ends came to 11 bases. The CDR3 extends over 16 amino acids. Per germline, CDR1 KGHSH and CDR2 LQKENI. The CDR3 region is CASSPWGIDSGNTIYF. The DNA for the CDR3 is TGTGCCAGCTCACCATGGGGAATCGACTCTGGAAACACCATATATTTT.

V gene TRBV5-1 combines with J gene TRBJ2-2, with unresolved D. Germline V CDR1 and CDR2: SGHRS, YFSETQ. CDR3 length equals 15 residues. The ends were cut back, 2 bases at V and 5 bases at J, with 13 bases in the middle. CDR3 sequence reads: CASSFSQRRTGELFF. DNA for the CDR3: TGCGCCAGCAGCTTTAGCCAGCGAAGGACCGGGGAGCTGTTTTTT.

This clonotype turned up a few times. V gene TRBV12-3 or TRBV12-4 combines with J gene TRBJ2-1, with 11 bases matching TRBD2. V shed 5 bases and J 9 bases; nucleotides not matched to a gene: 6. The CDR3 has 14 residues. The CDR3 loop reads CASSRNSGRGEQFF. In nucleotides, the CDR3 is TGTGCCAGCAGTAGAAATAGCGGGAGGGGTGAGCAGTTCTTC.

The gene calls are TRBV11-1 and TRBJ2-1, with D possibly matching TRBD2 (6 bases). CDR1 SGHAT and CDR2 FQDESV come from the germline V gene (reference sequence). This CDR3 region has 15 residues. Trimming took off 5 bases at V and 3 bases at J, with 14 bases between the two ends. The CDR3: CASSKRRENYNEQFF. CDR3 bases: TGTGCCAGCAGCAAAAGACGGGAGAACTACAATGAGCAGTTCTTC.

The chain combines TRBV30 with TRBJ2-1; D unresolved. Germline CDR1 is GTSNPN and CDR2 is SVGIG (reference sequence). The germline V and J ends were trimmed by 4 bases and 10 bases, with 11 bases remaining between them. There are 11 residues in the CDR3. CDR3 sequence reads: CAWTDYSEQFF. The CDR3 DNA is TGTGCCTGGACCGATTATTCCGAGCAGTTCTTC.

This clonotype has more than one count but fewer than ten. The chain uses TRBV4-1 and TRBJ1-6, with TRBD1 matching over 7 bases. V dropped 0 bases and J dropped 6; count of bases not matched to a gene: 5. CDR1 and CDR2 from the germline V gene are MGHRA and YSYEKL. This CDR3 has 16 residues. This CDR3 reads CASSQDHRQGNSPLHF. The CDR3 DNA reads TGCGCCAGCAGCCAAGATCATCGACAGGGTAATTCACCCCTCCACTTT.

This chain joins TRBV4-3 and TRBJ1-5; D may be TRBD1 (5 bases). V was shortened by 4 bases and J by 4 bases, with 17 bases between the two germline ends. From germline, CDR1 is LGHNA and CDR2 YSLEER. There are 16 residues in the CDR3. CDR3 sequence: CASSRYRGVENQPQHF. The CDR3 coding sequence is TGCGCCAGCAGCCGGTATCGGGGGGTAGAAAATCAGCCCCAGCATTTT.

The rearrangement uses TRBV28 and TRBJ2-4; D might be TRBD2 (5 bases). V lost 7 bases and J lost 6, with 13 bases in between. Germline V gene sequence: CDR1 MDHEN, CDR2 SYDVKM. The CDR3 covers 13 residues. Here the CDR3 reads CASNPDGGNIQYF. CDR3 DNA: TGTGCCAGCAACCCGGACGGAGGAAACATTCAGTACTTC.

This chain uses TRBV7-9 with TRBJ1-5; a weak D match, TRBD1 (5 bases). Germline loops: CDR1 SEHNR, CDR2 FQNEAQ (reference sequence). V was clipped by 5 bases and J by 10 bases, with 15 bases between them. The length of the CDR3 is 13 residues. CDR3 nucleotides: TGTGCCAGCAGCCGAGAGGGACTCCATCCCCAGCATTTT. Residues: CASSREGLHPQHF.

The V and J genes are TRBV29-1 and TRBJ2-7; 7 bases agree with TRBD1. The CDR3 has 14 amino acids. The germline V gene has CDR1 SQVTM and CDR2 ANQGSEA. V lost 4 bases to trimming and J lost 5 bases; unmatched junction nucleotides: 11. This chain's CDR3 is CSVVVGQGEHEQYF. CDR3 nucleotides: TGCAGCGTTGTTGTAGGGCAGGGGGAACACGAGCAGTACTTC.

This clonotype occurred a few times. CDR3 in DNA: TGTGCCAGCAGTGCCCTCGACCGTCAGCCCCAGCATTTT. Protein product: CASSALDRQPQHF. V is TRBV6-5 and J is TRBJ1-5; no firm D call. Per the germline V gene, CDR1 is MNHEY and CDR2 is SVGAGI. The CDR3 has 13 amino acids. V shed 5 bases and J shed 6 bases, with 11 bases lying between them.

This clonotype was seen a handful of times. The V call is TRBV7-9, the J call TRBJ2-1, with 7 bases fitting TRBD2. There are 14 residues in the CDR3. Trimming removed 5 bases from V and 3 bases from J; junction bases left unmatched: 4. Per the germline V gene, CDR1 is SEHNR and CDR2 is FQNEAQ (reference sequence). CDR3 residues: CASSQGLHYNEQFF. DNA for the CDR3: TGTGCCAGCAGCCAGGGACTACACTACAATGAGCAGTTCTTC.

Worth noting for this clonotype: Possible read error: a much larger clone is one base away. The chain couples TRBV29-1 to TRBJ2-3; D call uncertain. Between the trimmed V and J ends, which lost 2 bases and 1 base, there was a span of 10 bases. Germline V gene sequence: CDR1 SQVTM, CDR2 ANQGSEA. The CDR3 length is 14 residues. The CDR3 bases are TGCAGCGTTGAAACAGAGTCCGGCACAGATACGCAGTATTTT. Translation: CSVETESGTDTQYF.